This TCR beta chain was observed in a study of control samples from healthy donors and cancer patients. Germline values: CDR1 SGDLS, CDR2 YYNGEE. The CDR3 extends over 16 amino acids. Germline trimming cut 7 bases from V and 1 base from J; bases unmatched to any gene: 11. This clone has a handful of counts. The protocol was immunoSEQ multiplex PCR, while the TCRdb copy is restricted to in-frame clones and leaves out a portion. Counted here are about 160,000 clones, around 90% occurring once; the ten biggest clones make up around 12%. The chain couples TRBV9 to TRBJ1-1, with 9 nucleotides matching TRBD1. The sequence derives from a man aged 30 to 39 in good health. The specimen was blood. The CDR3 sequence is CASSYGTGRENTEAFF. CDR3 bases: TGTGCCAGCTCCTACGGGACAGGGAGGGAGAACACTGAAGCTTTCTTT.